The 32 T cell receptor beta chains below come from one sample, sequenced in a study of shared T cell receptors in the human thymus. TCRdb keeps only in-frame clones here, not all; method: immunoSEQ multiplex PCR. Of 500,000 to 750,000 clones listed, approximately 88% are singletons. The data also belong to a second study, concerning human thymus T cells.

Sequenced material: thymocytes. The receptor set was obtained from a boy less than two years old with a congenital heart defect.

DNA of the CDR3: TGTGCCAGCACGGGGGGCAGTACGGACGGGGAGCTGTTTTTT. Amino acids: CASTGGSTDGELFF. The chain links TRBV6-6 to TRBJ2-2; the D gene is possibly TRBD2 (7 bases). The CDR3 length is 14 residues. Trimming took 7 bases from V and 7 from J, leaving 16 bases between them. Germline loops: CDR1 MNHNY, CDR2 SVGAGI (reference sequence).

The rearrangement uses TRBV11-3 and TRBJ2-5; D is unclear. This CDR3 comprises 13 residues. CDR1 is SGHNT and CDR2 is YENEEA in the germline V gene. Trimming took 3 bases from V and 2 from J, leaving 7 bases between them. CDR3 protein: CASSFPGQETQYF. For the CDR3, the DNA is TGTGCCAGCAGCTTCCCGGGTCAAGAGACCCAGTACTTC. The full variable domain, with the rest looked up from reference TRBV11-3 and TRBJ2-5, is EAGVVQSPRYKIIEKKQPVAFWCNPISGHNTLYWYLQNLGQGPELLIRYENEEAVDDSQLPKDRFSAERLKGVDSTLKIQPAELGDSAVYLCASSFPGQETQYFGPGTRLLVL.

The CDR3 nucleotides read TGTGCCAGCCGGGGGACTAGCGGATTTCGGGACTACGAGCAGTACTTC. This translates into CASRGTSGFRDYEQYF. The V gene is TRBV11-2, the J gene TRBJ2-7; 11 nucleotides agree with TRBD2. V was clipped by 8 bases and J by 3 bases; unmatched bases: 12. Germline CDR1 is SGHAT and CDR2 is FQNNGV. This CDR3 contains 16 residues.

The chain links TRBV27 to TRBJ2-7; D remains ambiguous. V lost 3 bases and J 3 bases, leaving 15 bases between the germline ends. Germline-derived CDR1 and CDR2 are MNHEY and SMNVEV (reference sequence). The CDR3 loop spans 15 amino acids. This chain's CDR3 is CASSLGALGSYEQYF. DNA for the CDR3: TGTGCCAGCAGTTTGGGTGCCCTGGGCAGCTACGAGCAGTACTTC.

V and J are TRBV27 and TRBJ1-4, with a weak D call TRBD1 (6 bases). V shed 6 bases and J shed 4 bases, with 9 bases lying between them. CDR1 and CDR2 from the germline V gene are MNHEY and SMNVEV (reference sequence). The CDR3 is 13 amino acids. DNA for the CDR3: TGTGCCAGCAGGGGACACCTTAATGAAAAACTGTTTTTT. This gives the protein CASRGHLNEKLFF.

This clone appeared a single time. The V and J genes are TRBV11-2 and TRBJ1-2, with 10 bases matching TRBD1. The CDR3 spans 17 residues. V shed 1 base, J shed 3 bases, and the junction held 8 bases outside the gene matches. Germline assignment: CDR1 SGHAT and CDR2 FQNNGV. As DNA, the CDR3 is TGTGCCAGCAGCTTAGGAGAATGGGACAGGGGTTACTATGGCTACACCTTC. It is translated as CASSLGEWDRGYYGYTF. The whole variable domain, remainder taken from reference TRBV11-2 and TRBJ1-2, is EAGVAQSPRYKIIEKRQSVAFWCNPISGHATLYWYQQILGQGPKLLIQFQNNGVVDDSQLPKDRFSAERLKGVDSTLKIQPAKLEDSAVYLCASSLGEWDRGYYGYTFGSGTRLTVV.

The chain couples TRBV30 to TRBJ1-5; TRBD1 matches at 8 bases. V trimming: 0 bases; J trimming: 2 bases; junction bases outside the gene matches: 12. CDR1 and CDR2 (germline): GTSNPN, SVGIG (reference sequence). This CDR3 is 18 amino acids long. The DNA of the CDR3 is TGTGCCTGGAGTGTGGGACAGGTTTACGATCCGGGCAATCAGCCCCAGCATTTT. Its protein product is CAWSVGQVYDPGNQPQHF.

The chain carries TRBV6-1 and TRBJ1-1, with TRBD1 matching over 7 bases. CDR1 and CDR2 from the germline V gene are MNHNS and SASEGT. CDR3 length equals 11 residues. Germline trimming cut 5 bases from V and 11 bases from J; bases unmatched to any gene: 5. CDR3 sequence reads: CASSQDRWAFF. As DNA, the CDR3 is TGTGCCAGCAGTCAGGACAGGTGGGCTTTCTTT.

The chain employs TRBV19 and TRBJ1-2; TRBD1 matches 7 bases. The V and J ends lost 11 bases and 3 bases, in that order; junction bases with no gene match: 6. The CDR3 is 12 residues long. Per germline, CDR1 LNHDA and CDR2 SQIVND (reference sequence). The CDR3 here is CAGWDSHYGYTF. The CDR3 coding sequence is TGTGCCGGTTGGGACAGCCACTATGGCTACACCTTC.

J is TRBJ1-5 and V is TRBV23-1; 8 positions match TRBD1. Being an ORF, TRBV23-1 has a function that is uncertain. The CDR3 loop spans 16 amino acids. The ends lost 3 bases at V and 2 bases at J; junction bases unmatched: 6. CDR3 DNA: TGCGCCAGCAGTCATCAACGGACAGGGTGCAATCAGCCCCAGCATTTT. This gives the protein CASSHQRTGCNQPQHF.

CDR3 sequence (DNA): TGTGCTAGTGGTTTGATCCCGGGGACAGTTGAGTCTCGGCCTGAAGCTTTCTTT. It yields the protein CASGLIPGTVESRPEAFF. The chain employs TRBV12-5 and TRBJ1-1, with 7 positions matching TRBD1. The germline gives CDR1 LGHNT, CDR2 FRNRAP. The CDR3 totals 18 residues. With V trimmed by 2 bases and J by 6 bases, 18 bases remained unmatched.

The chain combines TRBV19 with TRBJ1-5; no definite D call. The CDR3 is made up of 14 amino acids. Germline CDR1 LNHDA, CDR2 SQIVND (reference sequence). V shed 0 bases and J shed 4 bases, with 7 bases lying between them. The CDR3 DNA follows: TGTGCCAGTAGTATAGATCCGGGGAATCAGCCCCAGCATTTT. Protein product: CASSIDPGNQPQHF.

A single count supports this clone. V gene TRBV19 combines with J gene TRBJ2-7; D not certain. CDR1 and CDR2 from the germline V gene are LNHDA and SQIVND (reference sequence). This CDR3 region has 14 residues. V lost 3 bases, J lost 3 bases, and 12 bases lay in between. The CDR3, as DNA: TGTGCCAGTAGTATCCCTGGCGGCGACTACGAGCAGTACTTC. This encodes CASSIPGGDYEQYF.

The rearrangement links TRBV5-1 to TRBJ2-7; 8 bases are a match to TRBD1. In germline, CDR1 is SGHRS, CDR2 YFSETQ. Trimming at V came to 4 bases and at J to 3 bases, leaving 3 bases not matched to a gene. The CDR3 is made up of 13 amino acids. Here the CDR3 reads CASSGGTGYEQYF. The CDR3 DNA reads as TGCGCCAGCAGCGGCGGGACAGGCTACGAGCAGTACTTC. Combining the CDR3 with reference TRBV5-1 and TRBJ2-7 gives the whole variable domain KAGVTQTPRYLIKTRGQQVTLSCSPISGHRSVSWYQQTPGQGLQFLFEYFSETQRNKGNFPGRFSGRQFSNSRSEMNVSTLELGDSALYLCASSGGTGYEQYFGPGTRLTVT.

This chain joins TRBV25-1 and TRBJ2-2, with 12 nucleotides matching TRBD2. CDR3 length: 18 amino acids. With 4 bases clipped from V and 5 bases from J, the junction kept 11 bases outside the gene matches. From germline, CDR1 is MGHDK and CDR2 SYGVNS. The CDR3 here is CASSATPLAGGRTGELFF. The DNA of the CDR3 is TGTGCCAGCAGTGCCACCCCTCTAGCGGGAGGGAGGACCGGGGAGCTGTTTTTT.

This clone was recorded a few times. The chain links TRBV6-1 to TRBJ2-1, with 7 bases aligning to TRBD1. The germline CDR1 and CDR2 sequences are MNHNS and SASEGT. The CDR3 extends over 20 amino acids. Trimming cost V 1 base and J 0 bases; bases outside gene matches: 15. CDR3 sequence reads: CASSEGDRVNLGVSYNEQFF. The CDR3 bases are TGTGCCAGCAGTGAAGGTGACAGGGTAAACCTGGGGGTCTCCTACAATGAGCAGTTCTTC.

The V call is TRBV6-5, the J call TRBJ1-5; tentatively, D is TRBD1 (5 bases). Germline CDR1 MNHEY, CDR2 SVGAGI. CDR3 length equals 12 residues. V shed 0 bases and J shed 9 bases, with 6 bases lying between them. The DNA for the CDR3 is TGTGCCAGCAGTTACTCAAGGGGGCCCCAGCATTTT. Amino acid sequence: CASSYSRGPQHF.

The V gene is TRBV6-5, the J gene TRBJ2-5, with D possibly being TRBD1 (6 bases). Trimming shortened V by 5 bases and J by 1 base, and 8 bases separated the two germline ends. The CDR3 extends over 13 amino acids. CDR1 and CDR2 from the germline V gene are MNHEY and SVGAGI. The CDR3 spells CASSLDSQETQYF. In nucleotides, the CDR3 is TGTGCCAGCAGTCTGGACAGCCAAGAGACCCAGTACTTC.

Only one count was recorded for this clone. V and J are TRBV7-2 and TRBJ2-6; 10 bases fit TRBD2. The CDR3 has 19 residues. With 5 bases clipped from V and 4 bases from J, the junction kept 14 bases outside the gene matches. The germline CDR1 and CDR2 sequences are SGHTA and FQGNSA. CDR3 in amino acids: CASSLQREGPQGGANVLTF. In DNA form, the CDR3 reads TGTGCCAGCAGCCTCCAGCGGGAGGGCCCCCAGGGGGGGGCCAACGTCCTGACTTTC.

Concerning this clone: One end of the junction varies from germline; a read error may be responsible. The gene calls are TRBV11-3 and TRBJ2-5; D might be TRBD2 (5 bases). Germline CDR1 reads SGHNT; CDR2 reads YENEEA. The CDR3 consists of 14 residues. CDR3 sequence: CASSSGGRQGTQYF. The DNA of the CDR3 is TGTGCCAGCAGCTCCGGCGGGCGCCAAGGGACCCAGTACTTC.

The V and J genes are TRBV2 and TRBJ2-3; perhaps TRBD2 as D (6 bases). This CDR3 has 14 amino acids. The germline V gene has CDR1 SNHLY and CDR2 FYNNEI. The V end lost 1 base, the J end lost 1 base, and 6 bases lay between the germline ends. The CDR3 spells CASSEGEGTDTQYF. CDR3 coding DNA: TGTGCCAGCAGTGAAGGGGAGGGCACAGATACGCAGTATTTT.

The chain is built from TRBV6-6 and TRBJ2-7; the match to TRBD2 covers 10 bases. Germline CDR1 is MNHNY and CDR2 is SVGAGI (reference sequence). Unmatched junction bases numbered 5, after V lost 6 bases and J lost 6 bases. The CDR3 loop spans 13 amino acids. Here the CDR3 DNA reads TGTGCCAGCAGAAGCGGGAGGGCTAGCGAGCAGTACTTC. It encodes CASRSGRASEQYF.

The CDR3 region is CASSDYSYEQYF. In nucleotides, the CDR3 is TGTGCCAGCAGTGACTACTCCTACGAGCAGTACTTC. This rearrangement joins TRBV6-1 to TRBJ2-7; D is unresolved. V shed 3 bases and J shed 0 bases, with 3 bases lying between them. CDR3 size: 12 residues. Germline V lookup: CDR1 MNHNS, CDR2 SASEGT.

The chain is built from TRBV4-2 and TRBJ2-7; weak D call: TRBD2 (6 bases). The CDR3 extends over 16 amino acids. Germline V gene lookup returns CDR1 LGHNA and CDR2 YNFKEQ. V lost 0 bases and J lost 4, with 16 bases in between. The CDR3 nucleotides are TGTGCCAGCAGCCAAGATGTTAATAGCGGACCGTACGAGCAGTACTTC. Encoded protein: CASSQDVNSGPYEQYF.

The CDR3 DNA reads TGTGCCAGCAGCCCCCAGGGGTACAGGGGGTCCTACGAGCAGTACTTC. Amino acids: CASSPQGYRGSYEQYF. V and J are TRBV14 and TRBJ2-7; 8 bases are a match to TRBD1. Germline lookup yields CDR1 SGHDN and CDR2 FVKESK. This CDR3 is 16 amino acids long. J lost 1 base, V lost 4 bases, and 9 bases had no gene match.

The V gene is TRBV7-9, the J gene TRBJ2-2; D unclear. The CDR3 consists of 14 residues. Germline CDR1 SEHNR, CDR2 FQNEAQ (reference sequence). The V end was cut by 2 bases, the J end by 7 bases, with 11 bases between. The CDR3 region has the DNA TGTGCCAGCAGCTTAACCCCGCTAAGCGGGGAGCTGTTTTTT. As protein: CASSLTPLSGELFF.

The genes are TRBV4-1 and TRBJ2-7; D possibly corresponds to TRBD2 (5 bases). CDR3 length: 17 residues. Germline V gene lookup returns CDR1 MGHRA and CDR2 YSYEKL. V dropped 2 bases and J dropped 2 bases, with 19 bases sitting between them. For the CDR3, the DNA is TGCGCCAGCAGCCAACTGTTAGTAGGACTGGACCCCTACGAGCAGTACTTC. As protein: CASSQLLVGLDPYEQYF.

The genes are TRBV9 and TRBJ1-1; D remains ambiguous. Germline CDR1 reads SGDLS; CDR2 reads YYNGEE. Trimming stripped 1 base from V and 3 bases from J, with 13 bases between. There are 15 residues in the CDR3. CDR3 bases: TGTGCCAGCAGCGTATCCCCAGTTGCGGACACTGAAGCTTTCTTT. Its translation is CASSVSPVADTEAFF.

The gene calls are TRBV7-8 and TRBJ1-1; 12 bases match TRBD1. The germline V gene encodes CDR1 SGHVS and CDR2 FQNEAQ. With V trimmed by 0 bases and J by 3 bases, 8 bases remained unmatched. The CDR3 length is 18 residues. CDR3 nucleotides: TGTGCCAGCAGCTTAGCGCTCGAGGGACAGGGGGCTTACACTGAAGCTTTCTTT. As protein: CASSLALEGQGAYTEAFF.

This clone was observed a few times. This rearrangement joins TRBV19 to TRBJ2-5; D is perhaps TRBD1 (5 bases). Between the trimmed V and J ends, which lost 4 bases and 6 bases, there was a span of 18 bases. This CDR3 comprises 15 residues. The germline V gene encodes CDR1 LNHDA and CDR2 SQIVND (reference sequence). The CDR3 reads CASSKDPGLGKTQYF. The CDR3 DNA reads as TGTGCCAGTAGTAAGGACCCAGGGTTAGGAAAGACCCAGTACTTC.

The chain combines TRBV19 with TRBJ2-1; TRBD1 agrees at 8 bases. CDR1 and CDR2 from the germline V gene are LNHDA and SQIVND (reference sequence). J was trimmed by 9 bases and V by 0 bases; bases with no gene match: 4. The CDR3 totals 14 residues. The DNA for the CDR3 is TGTGCCAGTAGTATAGAGACAGGGGATCCTGAGCAGTTCTTC. This codes for CASSIETGDPEQFF.

J is TRBJ2-3 and V is TRBV5-1; TRBD2 agrees at 11 bases. CDR1 SGHRS and CDR2 YFSETQ come from the germline V gene. The V segment lost 4 bases and the J segment 5 bases; nucleotides outside the gene matches: 6. The CDR3 is made up of 15 amino acids. CDR3 sequence reads: CASSVTSGRKDTQYF. The CDR3 nucleotides are TGCGCCAGCAGCGTCACTAGCGGGAGAAAAGATACGCAGTATTTT. Drawing the rest from reference TRBV5-1 and TRBJ2-3, the complete variable domain is KAGVTQTPRYLIKTRGQQVTLSCSPISGHRSVSWYQQTPGQGLQFLFEYFSETQRNKGNFPGRFSGRQFSNSRSEMNVSTLELGDSALYLCASSVTSGRKDTQYFGPGTRLTVL.